This entry lists 28 T cell receptor beta chains sequenced from one sample in a study of identical twins (dated by TCRdb to 2016 to 2017). The library was prepared using 5' RACE. The sequencer listed for this sample is Illumina HiSeq 2000. TCRdb reprocessing: public reads trimmed at Q25 with fastp, clones called with MiXCR, in-frame beta chains kept. When rows share a CDR3 protein, they turn into one entry using the most common DNA and genes. This sample is represented by about 240,000 distinct CDR3 sequences; approximately 11% of them were singletons. The top ten constitute roughly 4.2% of the sample. The sample was also linked to a second study, of yellow fever vaccine responses in identical twins.

Material for sequencing was memory (CD45RO+) T cells sorted from blood. The cell subset or site tag for this specimen amounts to: CD45RO+ enriched T cells. Receptor source: a young woman in good health.

The chain uses TRBV6-1 and TRBJ2-4; tentative D call: TRBD1 (5 bases). Trimming pared 2 bases from V and 3 bases from J, leaving 11 bases between. The CDR3 totals 15 residues. From germline, CDR1 is MNHNS and CDR2 SASEGT. Written as DNA, the CDR3 is TGTGCCAGCAGTGAACAAACAGGAGACAAAAACATTCAGTACTTC. Protein: CASSEQTGDKNIQYF.

This clonotype has just a few counts. The chain has TRBV5-1 and TRBJ2-1, with 7 bases lining up with TRBD1. CDR1 SGHRS and CDR2 YFSETQ come from the germline V gene. The V and J ends lost 2 bases and 12 bases, in that order; junction bases with no gene match: 14. This CDR3 region has 15 residues. The CDR3 loop reads CASSLEGGPSSRQFF. CDR3 coding DNA: TGCGCCAGCAGCTTAGAAGGGGGCCCCTCATCAAGGCAGTTCTTC.

This clonotype was detected ten times or more. The chain uses TRBV2 and TRBJ2-5, with D possibly being TRBD2 (5 bases). CDR1 SNHLY and CDR2 FYNNEI come from the germline V gene. CDR3 length: 14 residues. Trimming shortened V by 3 bases and J by 6 bases, and 14 bases separated the two germline ends. The CDR3 loop is CASSDVPGWKTQYF. CDR3 nucleotides: TGTGCCAGCAGTGATGTTCCGGGGTGGAAGACCCAGTACTTC.

The table lists this clonotype with many counts. The chain recombines TRBV7-2 with TRBJ2-7; possibly TRBD2 for D (5 bases). Germline values: CDR1 SGHTA, CDR2 FQGNSA. V was shortened by 4 bases and J by 9 bases, with 16 bases between the two germline ends. This CDR3 is 13 amino acids long. CDR3 sequence: CASSYSGSGAQYF. Here the CDR3 DNA reads TGTGCCAGCAGCTATTCGGGGAGTGGCGCGCAGTACTTC.

This clonotype was observed a single time. This chain joins TRBV7-6 and TRBJ2-7; a weak D match, TRBD1 (5 bases). Trimming pared 6 bases from V and 2 bases from J, leaving 11 bases between. Germline V gene data show CDR1 as SGHVS and CDR2 as FNYEAQ. CDR3 length: 13 amino acids. The CDR3 sequence is CASSDDSAYEQYF. In nucleotides, the CDR3 is TGTGCCAGCAGTGATGACAGCGCCTACGAGCAGTACTTC.

In this sample, this clonotype turned up a few times. The chain carries TRBV5-6 and TRBJ2-5, with 8 bases that match TRBD1. The CDR3 has 14 residues. V gave up 2 bases and J gave up 5 bases; unmatched junction bases: 5. The germline V gene encodes CDR1 SGHDT and CDR2 YYEEEE. The CDR3 sequence: CASSFQGADETQYF. The CDR3 DNA reads TGTGCCAGCAGCTTCCAGGGGGCCGATGAGACCCAGTACTTC.

CDR3 loop: CSAVGTASGANVLTF. In DNA form, the CDR3 reads TGCAGTGCCGTGGGGACGGCTTCTGGGGCCAACGTCCTGACTTTC. The gene calls are TRBV20-1 and TRBJ2-6; either TRBD1 or TRBD2 may fit D (5 bases each). The CDR3 consists of 15 residues. Germline assignment: CDR1 DFQATT and CDR2 SNEGSKA (reference sequence). Trimming removed 6 bases from V and 1 base from J, with 13 bases in between.

This clonotype occurred a few times. This chain connects TRBV6-1 to TRBJ2-5, with 7 bases that match TRBD1. This CDR3 comprises 13 residues. V was clipped by 6 bases and J by 5 bases; unmatched bases: 6. The germline V gene has CDR1 MNHNS and CDR2 SASEGT. The CDR3 nucleotides are TGTGCCAGCAGAAGACAGGGCGGCGAGACCCAGTACTTC. Translated, it gives CASRRQGGETQYF.

This clonotype was counted at least ten times. This CDR3 is CASSQDLWGRDGYTF. For the CDR3, the DNA is TGCGCCAGCAGCCAAGATTTGTGGGGGAGGGACGGCTACACCTTC. The chain employs TRBV4-3 and TRBJ1-2; D is possibly TRBD1 (5 bases). Germline CDR1 LGHNA, CDR2 YSLEER. The CDR3 is 15 residues long. The V and J ends lost 0 bases and 8 bases respectively, with 16 bases between them.

In this sample, this clonotype turned up a few times. V gene TRBV21-1 combines with J gene TRBJ2-5; the D call of TRBD1 is as the table states it, not checked on the DNA. TRBV21-1 is a recognized pseudogene. The length of the CDR3 is 15 residues. CDR3 bases: TGTGCCAGCAGCAAATTGAAGACACCCCGGGAGACCCAGTACTTC. Encoded protein: CASSKLKTPRETQYF.

The V call is TRBV9, the J call TRBJ1-1; D is undetermined. This CDR3 is built from 14 residues. Trimming stripped 4 bases from V and 2 bases from J, with 12 bases between. Germline V CDR1 and CDR2: SGDLS, YYNGEE. CDR3 nucleotide sequence: TGTGCCAGCAGCACCCTGGCAGGAAACACTGAAGCTTTCTTT. It yields the protein CASSTLAGNTEAFF.

This clonotype was recorded a few times. CDR3 DNA: TGTGCCAGCAGCCTCCCAAGGTTTGGGGCCAACGTCCTGACTTTC. This gives the protein CASSLPRFGANVLTF. This sequence joins TRBV28 and TRBJ2-6; D is ambiguous. The CDR3 covers 15 residues. Germline V CDR1 and CDR2: MDHEN, SYDVKM. Trimming cost V 6 bases and J 3 bases, with 12 bases left between them.

The J gene is TRBJ1-3, the V gene TRBV20-1; the match to TRBD1 covers 7 bases. CDR3 length: 15 residues. Germline V gene data show CDR1 as DFQATT and CDR2 as SNEGSKA (reference sequence). V was pared by 4 bases and J by 2 bases, with 8 bases of the junction left unmatched. The CDR3 DNA reads TGCAGTGCTACTTCAGGGGGAGGCACTGGAAACACCATATATTTT. This gives the protein CSATSGGGTGNTIYF.

This clonotype was found many times. The chain uses TRBV13 and TRBJ2-3, with a possible D match to TRBD2 (5 bases). Trimming left V 5 bases short and J 6 bases short, with 18 bases between. CDR1 is PRHDT, CDR2 FYEKMQ, per germline (reference sequence). The length of the CDR3 is 15 residues. In DNA, the CDR3 is TGTGCCAGCAGCGCTGAGGGAGCCCGAATCGATACGCAGTATTTT. As protein: CASSAEGARIDTQYF.

The chain is built from TRBV28 and TRBJ2-7; D is unresolved. Trimming removed 2 bases from V and 7 bases from J, with 15 bases in between. CDR1 is MDHEN and CDR2 is SYDVKM in the germline V gene. This CDR3 is built from 14 residues. The CDR3 DNA reads TGTGCCAGCAGTTTAAACGCCCCGTTGAGGGAGCAGTACTTC. It is translated as CASSLNAPLREQYF.

This clonotype was counted a few times. This chain connects TRBV4-1 to TRBJ2-1; no definite D call. Germline loops: CDR1 MGHRA, CDR2 YSYEKL. The CDR3 sequence is 16 residues long. Deletions cut 2 bases from V and 0 bases from J, with 11 bases between. The CDR3 DNA follows: TGCGCCAGCAGCCAAAGCCGGACGGTCTCCTACAATGAGCAGTTCTTC. Translating it yields CASSQSRTVSYNEQFF.

This chain links TRBV19 with TRBJ1-3; D is unclear. V shed 5 bases and J shed 0 bases, with 11 bases lying between them. Germline CDR1 is LNHDA and CDR2 is SQIVND (reference sequence). CDR3 length: 15 amino acids. The CDR3 nucleotides are TGTGCCAGTAGTTTGATGATCGGCTCTGGAAACACCATATATTTT. Its translation: CASSLMIGSGNTIYF. The variable domain in full, completed from reference TRBV19 and TRBJ1-3, reads DGGITQSPKYLFRKEGQNVTLSCEQNLNHDAMYWYRQDPGQGLRLIYYSQIVNDFQKGDIAEGYSVSREKKESFPLTVTSAQKNPTAFYLCASSLMIGSGNTIYFGEGSWLTVV.

This clonotype occurred many times. The chain joins TRBV7-2 to TRBJ2-7; 7 nucleotides match TRBD1. Germline V gene lookup returns CDR1 SGHTA and CDR2 FQGNSA. This CDR3 spans 15 amino acids. J lost 2 bases, V lost 5 bases, and 9 bases had no gene match. Here the CDR3 reads CASSTLGTVAYEQYF. CDR3 sequence (DNA): TGTGCCAGCAGCACCTTAGGGACAGTAGCCTACGAGCAGTACTTC.

This clonotype was seen a handful of times. Relative to the germline gene, one junction end is altered; a read error may explain this. This chain uses TRBV7-7 with TRBJ2-2, with D possibly TRBD2 on 5 matching bases. The CDR3 sequence is 17 residues long. Germline values: CDR1 SSHAT, CDR2 FNYEAQ (reference sequence). CDR3 DNA: TGTGCTAGCAGCCCGCGTTTATCGGACTCGAACACCGGGGAGCTGTTTTTT. Protein: CASSPRLSDSNTGELFF.

V usage is TRBV14 and J usage is TRBJ2-7; tentatively, D is TRBD2 (6 bases). This CDR3 has 15 amino acids. Germline V gene sequence: CDR1 SGHDN, CDR2 FVKESK. Trimming took 4 bases from V and 4 from J, leaving 17 bases between them. CDR3 loop: CASSPLSGAKYEQYF. In DNA form, the CDR3 reads TGTGCCAGCAGCCCCCTCTCGGGAGCGAAGTACGAGCAGTACTTC. Full variable domain (missing parts from reference TRBV14 and TRBJ2-7): EAGVTQFPSHSVIEKGQTVTLRCDPISGHDNLYWYRRVMGKEIKFLLHFVKESKQDESGMPNNRFLAERTGGTYSTLKVQPAELEDSGVYFCASSPLSGAKYEQYFGPGTRLTVT.

This clonotype was recorded at least ten times. The rearrangement uses TRBV7-9 and TRBJ1-4; D might be TRBD1 (5 bases). Trimming removed 4 bases at V and 0 bases at J, with 9 bases between. The CDR3 is 15 residues long. CDR1 and CDR2 (germline): SEHNR, FQNEAQ (reference sequence). CDR3 sequence reads: CASSSGASTNEKLFF. CDR3 bases: TGTGCCAGCAGCTCCGGGGCCTCAACTAATGAAAAACTGTTTTTT. Full variable domain (outside the CDR3, taken from reference TRBV7-9 and TRBJ1-4): DTGVSQNPRHKITKRGQNVTFRCDPISEHNRLYWYRQTLGQGPEFLTYFQNEAQLEKSRLLSDRFSAERPKGSFSTLEIQRTEQGDSAMYLCASSSGASTNEKLFFGSGTQLSVL.

This clonotype was seen a few times. V gene TRBV7-3 combines with J gene TRBJ2-5, with 10 bases lining up with TRBD1. This CDR3 contains 15 residues. J was trimmed by 2 bases and V by 5 bases; bases with no gene match: 5. CDR1 and CDR2 (germline): SGHTA, FQGTGA. The CDR3 DNA follows: TGTGCCAGCAGCACTGGACAGGGGGGGCAAGAGACCCAGTACTTC. Translated: CASSTGQGGQETQYF.

In this sample, this clonotype turned up many times. V and J are TRBV29-1 and TRBJ2-5; D perhaps matches TRBD2 (8 bases). The germline gives CDR1 SQVTM, CDR2 ANQGSEA. V lost 7 bases, J lost 5 bases, and 17 bases lay in between. The CDR3 is 13 amino acids. DNA of the CDR3: TGCAGCGCCCCGGGAGGGGGCGCCGAGACCCAGTACTTC. Amino acids: CSAPGGGAETQYF.

The chain links TRBV6-5 to TRBJ2-5; a weak D match, TRBD2 (5 bases). Trimming left V 0 bases short and J 4 bases short, with 12 bases between. CDR1 and CDR2 (germline): MNHEY, SVGAGI. The CDR3 covers 15 residues. The CDR3: CASSYSPGIGETQYF. CDR3 DNA sequence: TGTGCCAGCAGTTACTCACCCGGGATAGGAGAGACCCAGTACTTC.

The V call is TRBV12-3 or TRBV12-4, the J call TRBJ2-7, with D perhaps matching TRBD1 or TRBD2 (5 bases each). V was cut by 6 bases and J by 3 bases, with 12 bases left in between. The CDR3 length is 13 residues. CDR3 nucleotides: TGTGCCAGCAGCCCCGGGACCCTCTACGAGCAGTACTTC. It is translated as CASSPGTLYEQYF.

This clonotype was counted between two and nine times. The chain joins TRBV27 to TRBJ2-5; 7 positions match TRBD2. The CDR3 contains 14 residues. The ends lost 7 bases at V and 3 bases at J; junction bases unmatched: 8. Germline-derived CDR1 and CDR2 are MNHEY and SMNVEV (reference sequence). DNA of the CDR3: TGTGCCAGCAAGGGATGGGGGACTAAAGAGACCCAGTACTTC. It is translated as CASKGWGTKETQYF.

Ten or more counts support this clonotype. The rearrangement uses TRBV20-1 and TRBJ2-5, with D tentatively TRBD2 (5 bases). The germline gives CDR1 DFQATT, CDR2 SNEGSKA (reference sequence). The V end was cut by 0 bases, the J end by 7 bases, with 9 bases between. CDR3 length: 12 residues. CDR3 bases: TGCAGTGCTAGAGATTTAGGGAGGACCCAGTACTTC. Protein sequence: CSARDLGRTQYF.

Only a few counts were recorded for this clonotype. The chain links TRBV4-1 to TRBJ2-1; 14 bases are shared with TRBD2. CDR3 length equals 18 residues. The germline V gene has CDR1 MGHRA and CDR2 YSYEKL. The trim removed 4 bases at V and 2 bases at J, leaving 7 bases unmatched. CDR3 in DNA: TGCGCCAGCAGCCGGACTAGCGGGGGGTCACACACCTACAATGAGCAGTTCTTC. Encoded protein: CASSRTSGGSHTYNEQFF.